The 21 T cell receptor beta chains reported below all come from one sample, sequenced in a study of blood T cell repertoires in COVID-19. TCRdb keeps only in-frame clones here, not all; method: immunoSEQ multiplex PCR. Of some 300,000 clones listed, 85% to 90% were seen once; the top ten hold roughly a tenth. The sequenced material came from PBMCs or T cells enriched from blood (not recorded which). These receptor sequences come from a woman younger than 45 who had recovered from COVID-19.

This sequence joins TRBV23-1 and TRBJ2-1; 13 bases fit TRBD2. TRBV23-1 is labeled an ORF, and its function is uncertain. Trimming at V came to 0 bases and at J to 3 bases, leaving 8 bases not matched to a gene. This CDR3 contains 19 residues. The CDR3 DNA sequence: TGCGCCAGCAGTCAATCCAATACTAGCGGGAGGGAAATCTACAATGAGCAGTTCTTC. It codes for CASSQSNTSGREIYNEQFF.

This chain links TRBV7-9 with TRBJ2-2, with D perhaps TRBD2 (6 bases). Trimming removed 3 bases from V and 5 bases from J, with 16 bases in between. The CDR3 has 16 residues. Germline assignment: CDR1 SEHNR and CDR2 FQNEAQ (reference sequence). CDR3 bases: TGTGCCAGCAGCTTTCCAAGCCCGGGGGTAACCGGGGAGCTGTTTTTT. Translated: CASSFPSPGVTGELFF.

J is TRBJ2-5 and V is TRBV10-3; TRBD1 is a possible D gene (5 bases). Germline-derived CDR1 and CDR2 are ENHRY and SYGVKD. V was cut by 1 base and J by 2 bases, with 8 bases left in between. This CDR3 has 14 residues. The CDR3 is CAISELTVQETQYF. The CDR3 DNA reads as TGTGCCATCAGTGAGTTGACAGTTCAAGAGACCCAGTACTTC.

This sequence joins TRBV7-2 and TRBJ2-3; D not resolved. This CDR3 contains 14 residues. The germline gives CDR1 SGHTA, CDR2 FQGNSA. Trimming cost V 2 bases and J 0 bases, with 6 bases left between them. The CDR3 DNA is TGTGCCAGCAGCTTACCTCCTAGCACAGATACGCAGTATTTT. Encoded protein: CASSLPPSTDTQYF.

This sequence joins TRBV6-5 and TRBJ2-1; D is possibly TRBD1 (5 bases). V dropped 7 bases and J dropped 5 bases, with 12 bases sitting between them. The V gene's germline CDR1 is MNHEY and CDR2 SVGAGI. The CDR3 runs 13 residues. For the CDR3, the DNA is TGTGCCAGCAAGCAGGGATACAACAATGAGCAGTTCTTC. It yields the protein CASKQGYNNEQFF.

The CDR3 DNA reads TGTGCCACCAGCAGACAGTACCATCAGACCCAGTACTTC. Translation: CATSRQYHQTQYF. The chain joins TRBV15 to TRBJ2-5, with D uncertain. The CDR3 totals 13 residues. The germline CDR1 and CDR2 sequences are LNHNV and YYDKDF (reference sequence). V was cut by 2 bases and J by 6 bases, with 10 bases left in between.

The V gene is TRBV27, the J gene TRBJ2-3; 10 bases agree with TRBD2. CDR1 MNHEY and CDR2 SMNVEV come from the germline V gene (reference sequence). This CDR3 has 16 residues. The ends lost 8 bases at V and 6 bases at J; junction bases unmatched: 14. The CDR3 coding sequence is TGTGCCAGCCGCTTATCTAGCGGGAGTTTGCGGGATACGCAGTATTTT. Its protein product is CASRLSSGSLRDTQYF.

The rearrangement links TRBV18 to TRBJ1-2; D may be TRBD1 (6 bases). Germline values: CDR1 KGHSH, CDR2 LQKENI. The CDR3 is 13 residues long. Trimming stripped 3 bases from V and 3 bases from J, with 8 bases between. The CDR3: CASSPRTDYGYTF. The CDR3 nucleotides read TGTGCCAGCTCACCCCGGACAGACTATGGCTACACCTTC. Using reference TRBV18 and TRBJ1-2 for the parts outside the CDR3, the full variable domain is NAGVMQNPRHLVRRRGQEARLRCSPMKGHSHVYWYRQLPEEGLKFMVYLQKENIIDESGMPKERFSAEFPKEGPSILRIQQVVRGDSAAYFCASSPRTDYGYTFGSGTRLTVV.

The chain couples TRBV30 to TRBJ1-2; perhaps TRBD1 as D (5 bases). CDR3 length equals 14 residues. Between the trimmed V and J ends, which lost 5 bases and 4 bases, there was a span of 17 bases. The germline V gene encodes CDR1 GTSNPN and CDR2 SVGIG (reference sequence). The CDR3 nucleotides are TGTGCCTGGTTGGCGGCAGGGAAAGTCTATGGCTACACCTTC. Translation: CAWLAAGKVYGYTF.

This chain links TRBV5-1 with TRBJ1-2; possible D gene TRBD1, 5 bases. V gave up 2 bases and J gave up 4 bases, with 18 bases separating them. Germline V gene sequence: CDR1 SGHRS, CDR2 YFSETQ. The CDR3 spans 16 residues. The CDR3 spells CASSLSVGAQAYGYTF. CDR3 nucleotides: TGCGCCAGCAGCTTAAGTGTTGGGGCGCAAGCCTATGGCTACACCTTC.

The chain carries TRBV29-1 and TRBJ1-3; 8 nucleotides line up with TRBD1. V gave up 6 bases and J gave up 4 bases; unmatched junction bases: 8. Germline V gene data show CDR1 as SQVTM and CDR2 as ANQGSEA. The CDR3 is made up of 14 amino acids. DNA of the CDR3: TGCAGCGTATCAAAGACAGGGGTCGGAAACACCATATATTTT. Amino acid sequence: CSVSKTGVGNTIYF.

The chain couples TRBV25-1 to TRBJ2-3; D perhaps matches TRBD2 (5 bases). The CDR3 covers 14 residues. The V end was cut by 9 bases, the J end by 2 bases, with 15 bases between. Per germline, CDR1 MGHDK and CDR2 SYGVNS. CDR3 sequence: CASGRAGNTDTQYF. The CDR3 nucleotides read TGTGCCAGTGGGCGGGCCGGGAACACAGATACGCAGTATTTT.

The rearrangement joins TRBV27 to TRBJ1-2, with 9 bases lining up with TRBD1. V was pared by 5 bases and J by 3 bases, with 22 bases of the junction left unmatched. CDR1 and CDR2 from the germline V gene are MNHEY and SMNVEV (reference sequence). The CDR3 length is 20 residues. The chain's CDR3 is CASSLLTDRGKNPGDYGYTF. The DNA for the CDR3 is TGTGCCAGCAGTCTATTGACCGACAGGGGGAAAAACCCTGGGGACTATGGCTACACCTTC.

The chain combines TRBV18 with TRBJ1-1; D not resolved. Germline CDR1 KGHSH, CDR2 LQKENI. Deletions cut 3 bases from V and 2 bases from J, with 13 bases between. The CDR3 is 15 residues long. The CDR3 DNA follows: TGTGCCAGCTCACCGCACTTCGGGAGCAACACTGAAGCTTTCTTT. This encodes CASSPHFGSNTEAFF. Supplemented by reference TRBV18 and TRBJ1-1, the full variable domain reads NAGVMQNPRHLVRRRGQEARLRCSPMKGHSHVYWYRQLPEEGLKFMVYLQKENIIDESGMPKERFSAEFPKEGPSILRIQQVVRGDSAAYFCASSPHFGSNTEAFFGQGTRLTVV.

The V call is TRBV18, the J call TRBJ1-6; TRBD1 matches at 8 bases. This CDR3 contains 16 residues. Germline V gene data show CDR1 as KGHSH and CDR2 as LQKENI. The V segment lost 3 bases and the J segment 5 bases; nucleotides outside the gene matches: 6. The CDR3 coding sequence is TGTGCCAGCTCACCGCGGACAGGGAACGATAATTCACCCCTCCACTTT. Its translation is CASSPRTGNDNSPLHF.

The rearrangement uses TRBV7-3 and TRBJ1-1; perhaps TRBD1 as D (5 bases). V lost 1 base and J lost 5, with 8 bases in between. The CDR3 consists of 13 residues. CDR1 and CDR2 from the germline V gene are SGHTA and FQGTGA. The DNA for the CDR3 is TGTGCCAGCAGCTTAAGACAGAGGACTGAAGCTTTCTTT. The encoded protein is CASSLRQRTEAFF. The whole variable domain, filled in from reference TRBV7-3 and TRBJ1-1, reads GAGVSQTPSNKVTEKGKYVELRCDPISGHTALYWYRQSLGQGPEFLIYFQGTGAADDSGLPNDRFFAVRPEGSVSTLKIQRTERGDSAVYLCASSLRQRTEAFFGQGTRLTVV.

By proportion, this clone is medium-sized (0.01 to 0.1%). The chain joins TRBV10-1 to TRBJ2-1; TRBD2 matches 12 bases. Trimming took 6 bases from V and 8 from J; bases not matched to a gene: 8. Germline lookup yields CDR1 WNHNN and CDR2 SYGVQD (reference sequence). The CDR3 length is 15 residues. The CDR3 region is CASSPLAGGGDEQFF. The CDR3 coding sequence is TGCGCCAGCAGCCCACTAGCGGGAGGAGGCGATGAGCAGTTCTTC.

The chain has TRBV5-1 and TRBJ2-1; 14 positions match TRBD2. Germline assignment: CDR1 SGHRS and CDR2 YFSETQ. The V and J ends lost 3 bases and 9 bases, in that order; junction bases with no gene match: 5. There are 15 residues in the CDR3. The CDR3 DNA follows: TGCGCCAGCAGCTCGGGACTAGCGGGAGTCGGTGAGCAGTTCTTC. This gives the protein CASSSGLAGVGEQFF.

About this clone itself: The final CDR3 position lacks the conserved phenylalanine or tryptophan, pointing to a likely read error. No DNA is shown, since the ends of the CDR3 on it are uncertain; the CDR3 is the one TCRdb lists. This chain joins TRBV6-2 or TRBV6-3 and TRBJ1-1; the D call of TRBD1 is as the table states it, not checked on the DNA. Germline values: CDR1 MNHEY, CDR2 SVGEGT. The CDR3 totals 14 residues, both ends included. CDR3 protein: CASSYPGGTPEGLI.

DNA of the CDR3: TGTGCCAGCAGCTTACGTTACAGGGGCGGTAATTCACCCCTCCACTTT. Translating it yields CASSLRYRGGNSPLHF. The gene calls are TRBV7-2 and TRBJ1-6, with TRBD1 matching over 7 bases. The V segment lost 2 bases and the J segment 6 bases; nucleotides outside the gene matches: 7. Germline V CDR1 and CDR2: SGHTA, FQGNSA. The CDR3 totals 16 residues.

The chain combines TRBV7-2 with TRBJ2-5, with TRBD1 as a possible D gene (5 bases). Trimming took off 1 base at V and 2 bases at J, with 8 bases between the two ends. The germline V gene encodes CDR1 SGHTA and CDR2 FQGNSA. The length of the CDR3 is 14 residues. Here the CDR3 reads CASSLVRVQETQYF. In nucleotides, the CDR3 is TGTGCCAGCAGCTTAGTCAGGGTTCAAGAGACCCAGTACTTC.